The 25 T cell receptor beta chains in this list originate from one sample, sequenced in a study of cytomegalovirus exposure and HLA in healthy donors. The study ran its PCR with 60 Vbeta and 13 Jbeta primers. Profiled with immunoSEQ multiplex PCR; TCRdb holds only in-frame clones, not every one. The profile shows some 190,000 clones, about four fifths of them singletons. Sequencing input: PBMCs. The receptor source for this set is a man aged 18 to 35 in good health and CMV-seronegative.

This clone was detected only once. The chain has TRBV6-5 and TRBJ2-1; 12 nucleotides match TRBD1. This CDR3 comprises 15 residues. Germline lookup yields CDR1 MNHEY and CDR2 SVGAGI. The J segment lost 7 bases and the V segment lost 2 bases, leaving 3 bases of the junction unmatched. The CDR3 here is CASSYGDRGQNEQFF. CDR3 sequence (DNA): TGTGCCAGCAGTTACGGGGACAGGGGGCAAAATGAGCAGTTCTTC.

The chain is built from TRBV10-2 and TRBJ2-3, with 8 bases identical to TRBD2. The V and J ends lost 4 bases and 10 bases, in that order; junction bases with no gene match: 1. This CDR3 has 11 residues. The germline CDR1 and CDR2 sequences are WSHSY and SAAADI. The CDR3 coding sequence is TGCGCCAGCAGTGGCGGGGGGCCGCAGTATTTT. As protein: CASSGGGPQYF.

CDR3 in DNA: TGCAGCGCGGGGGGGAGAAATGAGCAGTTCTTC. It is translated as CSAGGRNEQFF. This sequence joins TRBV29-1 and TRBJ2-1, with 8 bases fitting TRBD2. Germline values: CDR1 SQVTM, CDR2 ANQGSEA. This CDR3 is built from 11 residues. J gave up 7 bases and V 7 bases, and 3 bases lay outside the gene matches.

The chain couples TRBV27 to TRBJ1-6, with TRBD1 identical over 11 bases. CDR1 and CDR2 from the germline V gene are MNHEY and SMNVEV (reference sequence). The junction had 9 bases not matched to a gene; V was cut back by 4 bases and J by 16 bases. The CDR3 has 14 amino acids. The DNA for the CDR3 is TGTGCCAGCAGTTCTGGACAGGGGGCCAGAATGCTCCACTTT. Amino acid sequence: CASSSGQGARMLHF.

The chain couples TRBV10-3 to TRBJ2-5, with a weak D call TRBD1 (6 bases). The CDR3 has 15 amino acids. CDR1 and CDR2 from the germline V gene are ENHRY and SYGVKD. With 6 bases removed from V and 1 base from J, the gap between germline ends came to 15 bases. The CDR3 sequence: CAIRGAQGTQETQYF. CDR3 DNA: TGTGCCATCAGGGGAGCCCAGGGGACCCAAGAGACCCAGTACTTC.

This clone came up a few times. The chain recombines TRBV6-4 with TRBJ1-2; possible D gene TRBD1, 5 bases. Germline V gene sequence: CDR1 MRHNA, CDR2 SNTAGT. The CDR3 totals 13 residues. V shed 3 bases and J shed 8 bases, with 13 bases lying between them. CDR3 sequence reads: CASSEGGVEGYTF. The CDR3 DNA is TGTGCCAGCAGTGAGGGAGGGGTTGAAGGCTACACCTTC.

This clone was observed a single time. The chain is built from TRBV15 and TRBJ1-6, with TRBD1 identical over 8 bases. The length of the CDR3 is 16 residues. CDR1 LNHNV and CDR2 YYDKDF come from the germline V gene (reference sequence). V dropped 0 bases and J dropped 9; count of bases not matched to a gene: 7. The CDR3: CATSRDGQGSGSPLHF. As DNA, the CDR3 is TGTGCCACCAGCAGAGACGGACAGGGAAGCGGTTCACCCCTCCACTTT.

The CDR3 bases are TGTGCCAGTAGACGGAACAGCTTAAACACCGGGGAGCTGTTTTTT. Translation: CASRRNSLNTGELFF. The chain couples TRBV19 to TRBJ2-2; D gene uncertain. Germline V gene sequence: CDR1 LNHDA, CDR2 SQIVND (reference sequence). This CDR3 region has 15 residues. V was pared by 6 bases and J by 2 bases, with 13 bases between.

CDR3 amino acids: CASNRAGEREQYF. The CDR3 nucleotides are TGCGCCAGCAATCGGGCAGGGGAAAGGGAGCAGTACTTC. The chain couples TRBV5-1 to TRBJ2-7, with a tentative D call TRBD1 (6 bases). Trimming stripped 6 bases from V and 7 bases from J, with 17 bases between. Germline V gives CDR1 SGHRS, CDR2 YFSETQ. CDR3 size: 13 residues.

The CDR3 DNA follows: TGTGCCAGCAGCTTTGGATCATACGGGGAAAAACTGTTTTTT. Translated, it gives CASSFGSYGEKLFF. The chain links TRBV11-2 to TRBJ1-4, with D hard to call. The CDR3 runs to 14 residues. V was trimmed by 3 bases and J by 8 bases, leaving 13 bases between them. Germline assignment: CDR1 SGHAT and CDR2 FQNNGV.

V and J are TRBV11-3 and TRBJ2-2; no clear D. The germline V gene encodes CDR1 SGHNT and CDR2 YENEEA. The V and J ends lost 4 bases and 0 bases respectively, with 12 bases between them. The CDR3 has 16 residues. CDR3 sequence reads: CASSSPYGTNTGELFF. In nucleotides, the CDR3 is TGTGCCAGCAGCTCCCCTTATGGCACGAACACCGGGGAGCTGTTTTTT. Variable domain in full (rest from reference TRBV11-3 and TRBJ2-2): EAGVVQSPRYKIIEKKQPVAFWCNPISGHNTLYWYLQNLGQGPELLIRYENEEAVDDSQLPKDRFSAERLKGVDSTLKIQPAELGDSAVYLCASSSPYGTNTGELFFGEGSRLTVL.

The chain uses TRBV6-1 and TRBJ1-2; D is unresolved. With 3 bases removed from V and 1 base from J, the gap between germline ends came to 6 bases. Germline V lookup: CDR1 MNHNS, CDR2 SASEGT. The CDR3 covers 13 residues. CDR3 DNA sequence: TGTGCCAGCAGTGACCCTTTTAACTATGGCTACACCTTC. It encodes CASSDPFNYGYTF.

This rearrangement joins TRBV4-2 to TRBJ2-4; D might be TRBD2 (6 bases). Per germline, CDR1 LGHNA and CDR2 YNFKEQ. Between the trimmed V and J ends, which lost 0 bases and 9 bases, there was a span of 15 bases. The CDR3 spans 15 residues. The CDR3 loop is CASSQDVGGWVIQYF. The CDR3 DNA is TGTGCCAGCAGCCAAGATGTGGGAGGTTGGGTCATTCAGTACTTC.

V is TRBV18 and J is TRBJ2-2; possible D gene TRBD2, 5 bases. V was clipped by 3 bases and J by 6 bases, with 14 bases between them. CDR1 is KGHSH, CDR2 LQKENI, per germline. CDR3 size: 15 residues. The CDR3 spells CASSPRSDSPGELFF. CDR3 coding DNA: TGTGCCAGCTCACCCCGGTCGGACTCACCCGGGGAGCTGTTTTTT.

This sequence joins TRBV9 and TRBJ1-2; tentatively, D is TRBD1 (6 bases). Germline values: CDR1 SGDLS, CDR2 YYNGEE. Trimming removed 4 bases from V and 4 bases from J, with 14 bases in between. The CDR3 runs 14 residues. The CDR3 bases are TGTGCCAGCAGCCAGCCGGACAGATCCTATGGCTACACCTTC. Amino acids: CASSQPDRSYGYTF.

The chain has TRBV5-4 and TRBJ2-1, with TRBD2 identical over 9 bases. The CDR3 is 14 residues long. Unmatched junction bases numbered 4, after V lost 0 bases and J lost 9 bases. Looked up from germline, CDR1 is SGHNT and CDR2 is YYREEE (reference sequence). The CDR3 reads CASSLVSGSGEQFF. DNA of the CDR3: TGTGCCAGCAGCTTGGTTAGCGGGAGTGGTGAGCAGTTCTTC. Looking up the rest from reference TRBV5-4 and TRBJ2-1 gives the full variable domain: ETGVTQSPTHLIKTRGQQVTLRCSSQSGHNTVSWYQQALGQGPQFIFQYYREEENGRGNFPPRFSGLQFPNYSSELNVNALELDDSALYLCASSLVSGSGEQFFGPGTRLTVL.

The sample holds one count of this clone. This chain joins TRBV18 and TRBJ2-7; 7 bases are shared with TRBD2. CDR3 size: 15 residues. From germline, CDR1 is KGHSH and CDR2 LQKENI. Losses at the gene ends were 6 bases for V and 0 bases for J; bases not matched to a gene: 8. The CDR3 reads CASSGVGRSSYEQYF. The CDR3 DNA reads TGTGCCAGCTCCGGGGTCGGGAGGAGCTCCTACGAGCAGTACTTC. Full variable domain (outside the CDR3, taken from reference TRBV18 and TRBJ2-7): NAGVMQNPRHLVRRRGQEARLRCSPMKGHSHVYWYRQLPEEGLKFMVYLQKENIIDESGMPKERFSAEFPKEGPSILRIQQVVRGDSAAYFCASSGVGRSSYEQYFGPGTRLTVT.

The rearrangement joins TRBV4-1 to TRBJ1-5, with 10 bases lining up with TRBD1. Germline loops: CDR1 MGHRA, CDR2 YSYEKL. This CDR3 has 21 amino acids. Trimming took 2 bases from V and 2 from J; bases not matched to a gene: 18. The CDR3 region is CASSQSLGQGTVIGGNQPQHF. The CDR3 DNA follows: TGCGCCAGCAGCCAAAGCTTGGGACAGGGGACCGTCATCGGGGGCAATCAGCCCCAGCATTTT.

This rearrangement joins TRBV30 to TRBJ2-5, with 10 bases lining up with TRBD1. Unmatched junction bases numbered 8, after V lost 3 bases and J lost 7 bases. This CDR3 region has 14 residues. In germline, CDR1 is GTSNPN, CDR2 SVGIG (reference sequence). The CDR3 is CAWSLGTGARTQYF. The DNA for the CDR3 is TGTGCCTGGAGCCTCGGGACAGGGGCGAGGACCCAGTACTTC.

The chain recombines TRBV6-1 with TRBJ1-6; TRBD1 matches at 7 bases. J gave up 1 base and V 6 bases, and 3 bases lay outside the gene matches. Germline V gives CDR1 MNHNS, CDR2 SASEGT. CDR3 size: 15 residues. The CDR3 region has the DNA TGTGCCAGCAGGGCGGACAGGTCCTATAATTCACCCCTCCACTTT. It translates to CASRADRSYNSPLHF.

The rearrangement links TRBV10-2 to TRBJ2-5, with 7 bases identical to TRBD1. In germline, CDR1 is WSHSY, CDR2 SAAADI. This CDR3 is 13 amino acids long. V was pared by 5 bases and J by 5 bases, with 5 bases of the junction left unmatched. The CDR3 here is CASSRQGAETQYF. Written as DNA, the CDR3 is TGCGCCAGCAGTAGACAGGGTGCGGAGACCCAGTACTTC.

The genes are TRBV2 and TRBJ1-2; 7 positions match TRBD1. The CDR3 has 11 residues. J lost 12 bases, V lost 5 bases, and 6 bases had no gene match. Looked up from germline, CDR1 is SNHLY and CDR2 is FYNNEI. CDR3 DNA sequence: TGTGCCAGCAGTTATGACAGGGCCAACACCTTC. Protein: CASSYDRANTF.

J is TRBJ2-7 and V is TRBV5-6; 15 positions agree with TRBD2. This CDR3 comprises 18 residues. In germline, CDR1 is SGHDT, CDR2 YYEEEE. The V and J ends lost 4 bases and 4 bases, in that order; junction bases with no gene match: 12. Here the CDR3 DNA reads TGTGCCAGCAGCGGAGGGACTAGCGGGGGGACCTTGTTGTACGAGCAGTACTTC. This sequence encodes CASSGGTSGGTLLYEQYF.

The chain employs TRBV2 and TRBJ1-1, with no clear D. The CDR3 runs 12 residues. V was trimmed by 6 bases and J by 7 bases, leaving 12 bases between them. In germline, CDR1 is SNHLY, CDR2 FYNNEI. The CDR3 here is CASSLEGYEAFF. The CDR3 DNA reads as TGTGCCAGCAGCTTAGAGGGATATGAAGCTTTCTTT.

The chain joins TRBV7-2 to TRBJ2-1; 7 bases match TRBD2. Germline V gene lookup returns CDR1 SGHTA and CDR2 FQGNSA. J gave up 8 bases and V 0 bases, and 10 bases lay outside the gene matches. The CDR3 is 16 amino acids. The CDR3 loop reads CASSLALGGRRDEQFF. In DNA form, the CDR3 reads TGTGCCAGCAGCTTAGCGCTGGGCGGGAGACGGGATGAGCAGTTCTTC.